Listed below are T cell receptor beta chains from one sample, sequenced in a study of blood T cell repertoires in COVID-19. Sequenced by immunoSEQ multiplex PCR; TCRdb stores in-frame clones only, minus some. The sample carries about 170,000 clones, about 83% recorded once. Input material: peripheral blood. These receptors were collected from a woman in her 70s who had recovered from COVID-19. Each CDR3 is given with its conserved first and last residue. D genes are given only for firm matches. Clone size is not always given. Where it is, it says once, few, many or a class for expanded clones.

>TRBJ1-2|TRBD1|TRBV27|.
TGTGCCAGCACTCGGACAGGGGGCAACTATGGCTACACCTTC
CASTRTGGNYGYTF
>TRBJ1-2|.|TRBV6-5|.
TGTGCCAGCAGTCCCCAGGTAGGGGATGGCTACACCTTC
CASSPQVGDGYTF
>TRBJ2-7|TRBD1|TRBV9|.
TGTGCCAGCAGCCCGACAGGGGCCCGATCCTACGAGCAGTACTTC
CASSPTGARSYEQYF
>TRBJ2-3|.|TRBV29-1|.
TGCAGCGTTGAAAGGGACAACACAGATACGCAGTATTTT
CSVERDNTDTQYF
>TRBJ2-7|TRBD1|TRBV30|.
TGTGCCTGGGCGGGGACAGGGACCTACGAGCAGTACTTC
CAWAGTGTYEQYF
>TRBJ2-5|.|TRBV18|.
TGTGCCAGCTCACCAGACGGACTGAGGGAGACCCAGTACTTC
CASSPDGLRETQYF
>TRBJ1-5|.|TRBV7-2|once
TGTGCCAGCAGCTTAGCTGGCCAGCCCCAGCATTTT
CASSLAGQPQHF
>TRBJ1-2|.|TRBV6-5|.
TGTGCCAGCAGGGGGGAGGTCTATGGCTACACCTTC
CASRGEVYGYTF
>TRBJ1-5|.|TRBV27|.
TGTGCGTGTGGGGGGGGTGGGTATCAGCCCCAGCATTTT
CACGGGGYQPQHF
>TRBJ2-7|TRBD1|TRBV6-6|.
TGTGCCAGCAGTCCGCGGACAGGTACCTTTTCGGACTACGAGCAGTACTTC
CASSPRTGTFSDYEQYF
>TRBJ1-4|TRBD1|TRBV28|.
TGTGCCAGCAGCCCCACAGGGGCCGGGGGTGAAAAACTGTTTTTT
CASSPTGAGGEKLFF
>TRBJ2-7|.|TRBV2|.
TGTGCCAGCAGAAGGGGGGGCTACGAGCAGTACTTC
CASRRGGYEQYF
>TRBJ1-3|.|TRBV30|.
TGTGCCTGGACCCAGGCGGGAAGGAGAAACACCATATATTTT
CAWTQAGRRNTIYF
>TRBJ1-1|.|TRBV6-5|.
TGTGCCAGCAGTTATCGGAGGGACACTGAAGCTTTCTTT
CASSYRRDTEAFF
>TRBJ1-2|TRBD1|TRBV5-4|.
TGTGCCGGCAGCCCACCTACAGGGGATGGGTATGGCTACACCTTC
CAGSPPTGDGYGYTF
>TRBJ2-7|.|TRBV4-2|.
TGTGCCAGCAGCCAAGACCCGGATCGCGGGTACGAGCAGTACTTC
CASSQDPDRGYEQYF
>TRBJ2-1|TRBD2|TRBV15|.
TGTGCCACCAGGGCGGAGAGGACTAGCTCCTACAATGAGCAGTTCTTC
CATRAERTSSYNEQFF